This is a list of T cell receptor beta chains from one sample in a study of blood T cell repertoires in COVID-19. The repertoire was sequenced with immunoSEQ multiplex PCR; TCRdb's copy has only in-frame clones and lacks some. The sample holds about 140,000 clones, about 80% seen once. Sequencing input: PBMCs or T cells enriched from blood (not recorded which). These receptors all come from a woman in her fifties or sixties who had recovered from COVID-19. Each CDR3 is given with its conserved first and last residue. Fields, in order: D gene, J gene, V gene, clone size, CDR3 DNA, CDR3 protein. D genes are given only for firm matches. The size entry is marked missing in some rows and otherwise reads once, few, many or a size class.

D gene: TRBD2
J gene: TRBJ2-2
V gene: TRBV19
clone size: once
CDR3 DNA: TGTGCCAGTAGCACCGGGACTAGCGGCTACACCGGGGAGCTGTTTTTT
CDR3 protein: CASSTGTSGYTGELFF

D gene: TRBD1
J gene: TRBJ1-2
V gene: TRBV4-1
clone size: NA
CDR3 DNA: TGCGCCAGCAGCCAACCGGGACAGGGGGCGGGCTATGGCTACACCTTC
CDR3 protein: CASSQPGQGAGYGYTF

D gene: NA
J gene: TRBJ2-1
V gene: TRBV21-1
clone size: NA
CDR3 DNA: TGTGCCAGCCTACTAGCGGTCTTCCCCCCCTCCTACAATGAGCAGTTCTTC
CDR3 protein: CASLLAVFPPSYNEQFF

D gene: NA
J gene: TRBJ1-3
V gene: TRBV5-1
clone size: NA
CDR3 DNA: TGCGCCAGCAGCTTCGAGTTGCTAGCCTCTGGAAACACCATATATTTT
CDR3 protein: CASSFELLASGNTIYF

D gene: TRBD2
J gene: TRBJ2-3
V gene: TRBV6-4
clone size: NA
CDR3 DNA: TGTGCCAGCAGTGAAACTAGCGGGAGTTTGGGTACGCAGTATTTT
CDR3 protein: CASSETSGSLGTQYF

D gene: NA
J gene: TRBJ1-5
V gene: TRBV29-1
clone size: few
CDR3 DNA: TGCAGCGTTGCAAACCGGGATGACGGCCCCCAGCATTTT
CDR3 protein: CSVANRDDGPQHF

D gene: NA
J gene: TRBJ1-2
V gene: TRBV10-3
clone size: few
CDR3 DNA: TGTGCCATCTTTGACCCGGCGGGCTATGGCTACACCTTC
CDR3 protein: CAIFDPAGYGYTF

D gene: NA
J gene: TRBJ2-1
V gene: TRBV7-9
clone size: NA
CDR3 DNA: TGTGCCAGCAGCCCTATTCCCGGTGAGCAGTTCTTC
CDR3 protein: CASSPIPGEQFF

D gene: NA
J gene: TRBJ2-7
V gene: TRBV19
clone size: NA
CDR3 DNA: TGTGCCAGTAGCTCCCGCCCGGGGGACGAGCAGTACTTC
CDR3 protein: CASSSRPGDEQYF

D gene: TRBD2
J gene: TRBJ2-1
V gene: TRBV3-1/TRBV3-2
clone size: NA
CDR3 DNA: TGTGCCAGCAGCCAAACTAGCGGGGGGGCCAGAGAGCAGTTCTTC
CDR3 protein: CASSQTSGGAREQFF

D gene: NA
J gene: TRBJ1-1
V gene: TRBV2
clone size: NA
CDR3 DNA: TGTGCCAGCAGAGTTACAGGCGCGGTACCTGAAGCTTTCTTT
CDR3 protein: CASRVTGAVPEAFF

D gene: NA
J gene: TRBJ1-2
V gene: TRBV5-6
clone size: medium-sized
CDR3 DNA: TGTGCCAGCAGCCCGAGGATGGGTGGCTACACCTTC
CDR3 protein: CASSPRMGGYTF

D gene: NA
J gene: TRBJ1-4
V gene: TRBV19
clone size: NA
CDR3 DNA: TGTGCCAGTAGTATAGTCGACAGCAGAAATGAAAAACTGTTTTTT
CDR3 protein: CASSIVDSRNEKLFF

D gene: NA
J gene: TRBJ1-1
V gene: TRBV28
clone size: NA
CDR3 DNA: TGTGCCAGCCAAGAGGGTGACACTGAAGCTTTCTTT
CDR3 protein: CASQEGDTEAFF

D gene: TRBD2
J gene: TRBJ2-4
V gene: TRBV20-1
clone size: NA
CDR3 DNA: TGCAGTGCTAGTAATGTGTTTGCGGGAGGGGCGGGAAACATTCAGTACTTC
CDR3 protein: CSASNVFAGGAGNIQYF

D gene: TRBD1
J gene: TRBJ2-5
V gene: TRBV5-1
clone size: NA
CDR3 DNA: TGCGCCAGCAGCGCGGGGGACAGGGGCCCCCAAGAGACCCAGTACTTC
CDR3 protein: CASSAGDRGPQETQYF

D gene: NA
J gene: TRBJ1-4
V gene: TRBV5-4
clone size: NA
CDR3 DNA: TGTGCCAGCAGCCGGGGGGGAGCGGGTAATGAAAAACTGTTTTTT
CDR3 protein: CASSRGGAGNEKLFF

D gene: TRBD2
J gene: TRBJ2-2
V gene: TRBV12-5
clone size: NA
CDR3 DNA: TGTGCTAGTGGTTTAGAAACTAGCGGGAGATGGGAGCTGTTTTTT
CDR3 protein: CASGLETSGRWELFF